A selection of T cell receptor beta chains follows, all from one sample in a study of control samples from healthy donors and cancer patients. TCRdb's copy holds only in-frame clones and misses some; the assay was immunoSEQ multiplex PCR. The data contain more than 95,000 clones, 85% to 95% of them singletons. Sequenced: PBMCs. These receptors were collected from a man of 80 years or more with head and neck cancer. Both conserved end residues are part of each CDR3. The D gene is left open where the match is weak. Not every row has a clone size; where given, it reads once, few, many or a size class.

j_call: TRBJ1-6
clone_size: -
d_call: -
v_call: TRBV5-1
cdr3_aa: CASSFGVTGPYNSPLHF
cdr3_nt: TGCGCCAGCAGCTTTGGGGTAACAGGTCCCTATAATTCACCCCTCCACTTT

j_call: TRBJ2-7
clone_size: -
d_call: -
v_call: TRBV5-4
cdr3_aa: CASSLGLQNYEQYF
cdr3_nt: TGTGCCAGCAGCTTGGGTCTACAGAATTACGAGCAGTACTTC

j_call: TRBJ1-5
clone_size: -
d_call: -
v_call: TRBV15
cdr3_aa: CATCLGNQPQHF
cdr3_nt: TGTGCCACCTGTCTGGGCAATCAGCCCCAGCATTTT

j_call: TRBJ2-1
clone_size: once
d_call: TRBD2
v_call: TRBV11-2
cdr3_aa: CASSTLAGGYHNEQFF
cdr3_nt: TGTGCCAGCAGCACCCTAGCGGGGGGGTACCACAATGAGCAGTTCTTC

j_call: TRBJ1-5
clone_size: -
d_call: -
v_call: TRBV21-1
cdr3_aa: CASSKAGAMPSMGNQPQHF
cdr3_nt: TGTGCCAGCAGCAAAGCGGGCGCCATGCCCAGTATGGGCAATCAGCCCCAGCATTTT

j_call: TRBJ1-1
clone_size: -
d_call: -
v_call: TRBV5-1
cdr3_aa: CASNLEENTEAFF
cdr3_nt: TGCGCCAGCAACCTCGAGGAAAACACTGAAGCTTTCTTT

j_call: TRBJ1-1
clone_size: -
d_call: -
v_call: TRBV6-5
cdr3_aa: CASSYPRQAEAFF
cdr3_nt: TGTGCCAGCAGTTACCCAAGACAGGCTGAAGCTTTCTTT

j_call: TRBJ2-2
clone_size: -
d_call: TRBD1
v_call: TRBV2
cdr3_aa: CASSEGDSLNTGELFF
cdr3_nt: TGTGCCAGCAGTGAGGGGGACAGCCTTAACACCGGGGAGCTGTTTTTT

j_call: TRBJ2-1
clone_size: -
d_call: TRBD2
v_call: TRBV9
cdr3_aa: CASSASRGGGTRTYNEQFF
cdr3_nt: TGTGCCAGCAGCGCCTCAAGAGGAGGGGGGACTAGGACCTACAATGAGCAGTTCTTC

j_call: TRBJ1-4
clone_size: -
d_call: -
v_call: TRBV3-1/TRBV3-2
cdr3_aa: CASSLFRGREKLFF
cdr3_nt: TGTGCCAGCAGCCTTTTCAGGGGCAGGGAAAAACTGTTTTTT

j_call: TRBJ1-6
clone_size: -
d_call: -
v_call: TRBV25-1
cdr3_aa: CASRQIGNPSPLHF
cdr3_nt: TGTGCCAGCAGGCAAATAGGGAACCCTTCACCCCTCCACTTT

j_call: TRBJ2-7
clone_size: once
d_call: TRBD2
v_call: TRBV30
cdr3_aa: CAWRSGTKVYTYEQYF
cdr3_nt: TGTGCCTGGAGGTCGGGGACTAAAGTTTACACCTACGAGCAGTACTTC

j_call: TRBJ1-2
clone_size: once
d_call: TRBD1
v_call: TRBV6-5
cdr3_aa: CASSSGTGITGGYTF
cdr3_nt: TGTGCCAGCAGTTCCGGGACAGGGATTACGGGTGGCTACACCTTC

j_call: TRBJ1-2
clone_size: once
d_call: TRBD1
v_call: TRBV2
cdr3_aa: CASTRQGWDYGYTF
cdr3_nt: TGTGCCAGCACCAGACAGGGGTGGGACTATGGTTACACCTTC

j_call: TRBJ2-7
clone_size: -
d_call: TRBD1
v_call: TRBV27
cdr3_aa: CASSWGTDTYEQYF
cdr3_nt: TGTGCCAGCAGTTGGGGGACAGACACCTACGAGCAGTACTTC

j_call: TRBJ1-5
clone_size: -
d_call: TRBD1
v_call: TRBV11-2
cdr3_aa: CASSQTGTGGSPSNQPQHF
cdr3_nt: TGTGCCAGCAGCCAAACCGGGACAGGGGGATCACCCAGCAATCAGCCCCAGCATTTT

j_call: TRBJ2-7
clone_size: -
d_call: TRBD1
v_call: TRBV19
cdr3_aa: CASSPGQTYEQYF
cdr3_nt: TGTGCCAGTTCACCGGGACAGACCTACGAGCAGTACTTC

j_call: TRBJ2-2
clone_size: once
d_call: -
v_call: TRBV19
cdr3_aa: CASIGLGETGELFF
cdr3_nt: TGTGCCAGTATTGGTCTGGGGGAGACCGGGGAGCTGTTTTTT

j_call: TRBJ2-5
clone_size: -
d_call: -
v_call: TRBV30
cdr3_aa: CAWSPRWGAQYF
cdr3_nt: TGTGCCTGGAGTCCCCGATGGGGGGCCCAGTACTTC

j_call: TRBJ2-7
clone_size: -
d_call: TRBD1
v_call: TRBV6-5
cdr3_aa: CASSTRQGQQYF
cdr3_nt: TGTGCCAGCAGTACGCGACAGGGGCAGCAGTACTTC

j_call: TRBJ1-1
clone_size: -
d_call: -
v_call: TRBV10-2
cdr3_aa: CASSVGSDTEAFF
cdr3_nt: TGCGCCAGCAGTGTGGGATCGGACACTGAAGCTTTCTTT

j_call: TRBJ2-1
clone_size: -
d_call: TRBD1
v_call: TRBV6-1
cdr3_aa: CASSEALGTGGYNEQFF
cdr3_nt: TGTGCCAGCAGTGAAGCGCTTGGGACAGGGGGTTACAATGAGCAGTTCTTC